This T cell receptor (beta chain) was recovered during a study of cytomegalovirus exposure and HLA in healthy donors. The wider study: Assignment to the Caucasian-associated ancestry cluster applied to over 70% of the roughly 410 genotyped donors.

This clone is large by frequency. PCR amplification relied on 60 Vbeta primers (plus 13 Jbeta primers). This table comes from immunoSEQ multiplex PCR, and its TCRdb copy is limited to in-frame clones, with some not included. The listing records some 110,000 clones. Germline-derived CDR1 and CDR2 are SGHRS and YFSETQ. The CDR3 has 15 amino acids. Trimming took 0 bases from V and 5 from J, leaving 11 bases between them. V and J are TRBV5-1 and TRBJ2-2; D may be TRBD1 (5 bases). The sequencing sample was made of PBMCs. The TCR was taken from a man aged 40-49 years in good health and CMV-seropositive. In DNA, the CDR3 is TGCGCCAGCAGCTTGGCGCAGGGTGGTACCGGGGAGCTGTTTTTT. Its translation is CASSLAQGGTGELFF. Drawing the rest from reference TRBV5-1 and TRBJ2-2, the complete variable domain is KAGVTQTPRYLIKTRGQQVTLSCSPISGHRSVSWYQQTPGQGLQFLFEYFSETQRNKGNFPGRFSGRQFSNSRSEMNVSTLELGDSALYLCASSLAQGGTGELFFGEGSRLTVL.